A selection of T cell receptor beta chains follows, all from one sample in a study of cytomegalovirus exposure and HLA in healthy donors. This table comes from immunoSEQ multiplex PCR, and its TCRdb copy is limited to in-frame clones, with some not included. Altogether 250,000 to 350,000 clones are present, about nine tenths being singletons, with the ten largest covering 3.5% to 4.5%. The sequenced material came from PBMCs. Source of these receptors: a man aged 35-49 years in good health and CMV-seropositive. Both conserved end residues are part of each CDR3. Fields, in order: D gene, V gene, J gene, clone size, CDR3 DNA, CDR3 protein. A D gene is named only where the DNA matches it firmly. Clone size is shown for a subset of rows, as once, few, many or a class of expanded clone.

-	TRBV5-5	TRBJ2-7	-	TGTGCCAGCAGCTTGCTTGGACACCAAACGTACGAGCAGTACTTC	CASSLLGHQTYEQYF
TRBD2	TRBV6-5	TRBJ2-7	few	TGTGCCAGCAGCCGACTAGCGGTGAGCTCCTACGAGCAGTACTTC	CASSRLAVSSYEQYF
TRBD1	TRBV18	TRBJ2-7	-	TGTGCCAGCTCAACAACCGGGACAGCCTACGAGCAGTACTTC	CASSTTGTAYEQYF
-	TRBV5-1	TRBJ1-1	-	TGCGCCAGCAGCTTGTCGGCAGGGTCAAGTCGCACTGAAGCTTTCTTT	CASSLSAGSSRTEAFF
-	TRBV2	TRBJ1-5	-	TGTGCCAGCAGTTTACAGGGTATGGTGGACAATCAGCCCCAGCATTTT	CASSLQGMVDNQPQHF
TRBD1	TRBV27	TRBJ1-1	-	TGTGCCAGCAGTCGGACCCAACAGGGGAAGAACACTGAAGCTTTCTTT	CASSRTQQGKNTEAFF
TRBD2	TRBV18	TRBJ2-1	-	TGTGCCAGCTCGGAGCGGGGCTCCTACAATGAGCAGTTCTTC	CASSERGSYNEQFF
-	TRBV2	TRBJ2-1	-	TGTGCCAGCAGTGTAGGTGGGGCCCGCTACAATGAGCAGTTCTTC	CASSVGGARYNEQFF
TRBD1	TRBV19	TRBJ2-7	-	TGTGCCAGTAGTATGGACGCAGGGGGTTCGAGGGAGCAGTACTTC	CASSMDAGGSREQYF
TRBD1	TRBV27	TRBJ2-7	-	TGTGCCAGCAGTTTATCGGCCAGGGGGCGCGAGCAGTACTTC	CASSLSARGREQYF
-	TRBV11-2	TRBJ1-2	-	TGTGCCAGCAGCCCCGTGAAGGGGCGAGCTAACTATGGCTACACCTTC	CASSPVKGRANYGYTF
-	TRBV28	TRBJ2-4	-	TGTGCCAGCAGTTTATCCAGGGGGGACAACATTCAGTACTTC	CASSLSRGDNIQYF
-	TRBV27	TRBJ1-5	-	TGTGCCAGCAGTTTATACCAGGGATCATATCAGCCCCAGCATTTT	CASSLYQGSYQPQHF
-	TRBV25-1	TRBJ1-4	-	TGTGCCAGCAGTGATACCGGGAGAAGGGAAAAACTGTTTTTT	CASSDTGRREKLFF
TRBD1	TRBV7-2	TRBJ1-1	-	TGTGCCAGCAGCCTCGACAGGGGGGGCACTGAAGCTTTCTTT	CASSLDRGGTEAFF
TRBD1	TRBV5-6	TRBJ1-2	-	TGTGCCAGCAGCTTGGGCTCGACAGGGGGGTATGGCTACACCTTC	CASSLGSTGGYGYTF
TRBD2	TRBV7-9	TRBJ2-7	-	TGTGCCAGCAGCTTAGTATCCCCTAGCGGGAGGAAATACGAGCAGTACTTC	CASSLVSPSGRKYEQYF
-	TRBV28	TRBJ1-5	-	TGTGCCAGCAGGGCCCGGGAAGTGAGCAATCAGCCCCAGCATTTT	CASRAREVSNQPQHF
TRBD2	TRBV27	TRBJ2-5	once	TGTGCCAGCAGTTTAAGCAGCGGGAGAGCAGAGACCCAGTACTTC	CASSLSSGRAETQYF
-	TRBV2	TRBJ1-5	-	TGTGCCAGCAGTGATTCCCAGGGAAAGGGCAGCAATCAGCCCCAGCATTTT	CASSDSQGKGSNQPQHF
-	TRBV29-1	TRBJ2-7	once	TGCAGCGTTGACTCGTCCTACGAGCAGTACTTC	CSVDSSYEQYF
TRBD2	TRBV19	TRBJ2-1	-	TGTGCCAGTAGTACACTAGCGGGAGGGGGACATGAGCAGTTCTTC	CASSTLAGGGHEQFF
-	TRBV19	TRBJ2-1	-	TGTGCCAGCAGGTTATCGGATGAGCAGTTCTTC	CASRLSDEQFF
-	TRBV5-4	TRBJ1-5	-	TGTGCCAGCAGCTTGTCCGGAGATGGGCAGCCCCAGCATTTT	CASSLSGDGQPQHF
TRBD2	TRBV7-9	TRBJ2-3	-	TGTGCCAGCAGCCCGGGACTAGCGGCCGCCTTTACCACAGATACGCAGTATTTT	CASSPGLAAAFTTDTQYF
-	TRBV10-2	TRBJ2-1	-	TGCGCCAGCACTCCTACTAGCTCGAGGGGGGGTGAGCAGTTCTTC	CASTPTSSRGGEQFF
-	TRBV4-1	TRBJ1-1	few	TGCGCCAGCAGCCGCGGGGCAGAAGCTTTCTTT	CASSRGAEAFF
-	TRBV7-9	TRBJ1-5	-	TGTGCCAGCAGCGCGCGAAATCAGCCCCAGCATTTT	CASSARNQPQHF
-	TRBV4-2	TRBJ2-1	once	TGTGCCAGCAGCCAAGAACTATTCCACAATGAGCAGTTCTTC	CASSQELFHNEQFF
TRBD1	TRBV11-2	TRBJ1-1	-	TGTGCCAGCGGCGACCGGGACAGGCAACCAATGAACACTGAAGCTTTCTTT	CASGDRDRQPMNTEAFF
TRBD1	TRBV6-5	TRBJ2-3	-	TGTGCCAGCAGTTTCGGACAGGGAAGCACAGATACGCAGTATTTT	CASSFGQGSTDTQYF
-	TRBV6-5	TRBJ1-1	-	TGTGCGGACACAAAGGCGAGGAACACTGAAGCTTTCTTT	CADTKARNTEAFF
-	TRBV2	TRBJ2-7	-	TGTGCCAGCTCCGAGGGCGGAACCTACGAGCAGTACTTC	CASSEGGTYEQYF
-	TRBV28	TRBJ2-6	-	TGTGCCAGCAGTTTTGCGGCCCCATCTGGGGCCAACGTCCTGACTTTC	CASSFAAPSGANVLTF
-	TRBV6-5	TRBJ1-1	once	TGTGCCAGCAGGGCGGACAGCGTTAACACTGAAGCTTTCTTT	CASRADSVNTEAFF
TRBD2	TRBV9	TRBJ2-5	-	TGTGCCAGCAGCGTAGGCGGGAGTGAGACCCAGTACTTC	CASSVGGSETQYF
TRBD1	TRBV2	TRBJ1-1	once	TGTGCCAGCAGGGCCGGGACAGGGACGAACACTGAAGCTTTCTTT	CASRAGTGTNTEAFF
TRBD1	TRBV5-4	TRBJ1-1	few	TGTGCCAGCAGCCGGGACAGGGTGAACACTGAAGCTTTCTTT	CASSRDRVNTEAFF
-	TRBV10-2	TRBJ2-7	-	TGCGCCAGCAGGCGGAGTTCCTACGAGCAGTACTTC	CASRRSSYEQYF
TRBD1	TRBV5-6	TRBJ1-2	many	TGTGCCAGCAGATTCCGGGACAGTATATATGGCTACACCTTC	CASRFRDSIYGYTF
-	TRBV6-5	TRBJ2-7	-	TGTGCCAGCAGTTACGGGGGGGCGGGAGCCTCCTACGAGCAGTACTTC	CASSYGGAGASYEQYF
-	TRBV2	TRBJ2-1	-	TGTGCCAGCAGTGAACCGGGACAAGCCTACAATGAGCAGTTCTTC	CASSEPGQAYNEQFF